This is a list of T cell receptor beta chains from one sample in a study of blood T cells in healthy people across ages. TCRdb called the 5' RACE reads again in MiXCR, with one record for every CDR3 protein. The table lists approximately 850,000 distinct CDR3 sequences, around two fifths of them singletons. The sequencing input was blood. These receptor sequences come from a man aged 55 to 70 in good health. The CDR3 runs from the conserved cysteine through the conserved F or W. Fields, in order: clone size, V gene, D gene, J gene, CDR3 length, CDR3 protein, CDR3 DNA. The D gene is left open where the match is weak. Clone size, where shown, is once, few, many, or a class for clones that have expanded.

.	TRBV7-3	TRBD2	TRBJ2-1	15	CASSKGLASFNGQFF	TGTGCCAGCAGCAAAGGACTAGCCTCCTTCAATGGGCAGTTCTTC
few	TRBV11-2	TRBD2	TRBJ2-1	17	CASSLGLRRGGLDEQFF	TGTGCCAGCAGCTTAGGGTTGAGGCGGGGGGGCCTTGATGAGCAGTTCTTC
.	TRBV7-8	TRBD2	TRBJ2-3	17	CASSFPRSSGGSDTQYF	TGTGCCAGCAGCTTCCCTCGGTCTAGCGGGGGGTCAGATACGCAGTATTTT
.	TRBV5-6	.	TRBJ1-1	14	CASSLGGGPSEAFF	TGTGCCAGCAGCTTGGGTGGGGGGCCCAGTGAAGCTTTCTTT
few	TRBV20-1	.	TRBJ1-2	14	CSAKLQSSSYGYTF	TGCAGTGCTAAATTACAATCCTCTTCCTATGGCTACACCTTC
few	TRBV6-2/TRBV6-3	TRBD2	TRBJ2-7	16	CASSSQPTSGSYEQYF	TGTGCCAGCAGTTCCCAACCGACTAGCGGCTCCTACGAGCAGTACTTC
once	TRBV28	TRBD2	TRBJ2-7	15	CASSPSRGGAYEQYF	TGTGCCAGCAGTCCCTCGCGGGGGGGAGCCTACGAGCAGTACTTC
.	TRBV7-8	.	TRBJ1-5	16	CASSPVGLRSNQPQHF	TGTGCCAGCAGCCCAGTGGGGTTAAGGAGCAATCAGCCCCAGCATTTT
.	TRBV7-3	TRBD1	TRBJ1-6	15	CASSLSGGHNSPLHF	TGTGCCAGCAGCTTATCAGGGGGGCATAATTCACCCCTCCACTTT
.	TRBV2	TRBD2	TRBJ2-5	16	CASTSLGAGGQETQYF	TGTGCCAGCACTTCCCTCGGGGCGGGAGGCCAAGAGACCCAGTACTTC
.	TRBV7-9	TRBD1	TRBJ2-5	17	CASSLGVQGGTYNEQYF	TGTGCCAGCAGTTTAGGAGTACAGGGGGGCACGTACAATGAGCAGTACTTC
.	TRBV29-1	.	TRBJ1-1	13	CSVVPLGDTEAFF	TGCAGCGTTGTCCCCCTAGGGGACACTGAAGCTTTCTTT
.	TRBV30	.	TRBJ2-5	11	CAWSGRHEQYF	TGTGCCTGGAGTGGGCGGCATGAGCAGTACTTC
.	TRBV10-3	.	TRBJ2-3	15	CAIRENGGSTDTQYF	TGTGCCATCAGGGAAAATGGGGGGAGCACAGATACGCAGTATTTT
.	TRBV15	TRBD1	TRBJ2-6	19	CATSRRTGARRSGANVLTF	TGTGCCACCAGCAGACGGACAGGGGCCCGACGCTCTGGGGCCAACGTCCTGACTTTC